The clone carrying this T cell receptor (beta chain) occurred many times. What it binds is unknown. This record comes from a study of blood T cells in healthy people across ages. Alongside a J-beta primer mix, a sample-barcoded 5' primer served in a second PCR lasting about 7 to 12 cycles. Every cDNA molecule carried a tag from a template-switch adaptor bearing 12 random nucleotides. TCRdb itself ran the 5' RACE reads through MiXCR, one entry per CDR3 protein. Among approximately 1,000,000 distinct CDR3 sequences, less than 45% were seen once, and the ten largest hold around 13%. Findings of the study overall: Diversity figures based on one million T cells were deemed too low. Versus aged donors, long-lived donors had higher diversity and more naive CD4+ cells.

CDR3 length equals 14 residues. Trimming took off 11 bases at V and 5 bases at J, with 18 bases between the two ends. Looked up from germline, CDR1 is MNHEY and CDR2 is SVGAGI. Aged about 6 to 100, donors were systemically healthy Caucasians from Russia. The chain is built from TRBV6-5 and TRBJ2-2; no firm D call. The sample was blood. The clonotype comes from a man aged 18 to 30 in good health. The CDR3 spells CACSESSSTGELFF. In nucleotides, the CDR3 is TGTGCCTGCTCCGAGTCTTCGTCTACCGGGGAGCTGTTTTTT.